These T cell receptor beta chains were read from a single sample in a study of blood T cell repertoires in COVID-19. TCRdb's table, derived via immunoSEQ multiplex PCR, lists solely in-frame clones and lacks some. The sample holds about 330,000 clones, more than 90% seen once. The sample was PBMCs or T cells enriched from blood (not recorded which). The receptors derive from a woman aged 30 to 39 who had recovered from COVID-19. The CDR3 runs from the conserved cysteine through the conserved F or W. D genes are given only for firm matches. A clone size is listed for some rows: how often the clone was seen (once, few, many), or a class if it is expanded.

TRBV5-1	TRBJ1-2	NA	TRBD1	CASSPGGRGHYGYTF	TGCGCCAGCAGCCCGGGAGGCAGGGGGCACTATGGCTACACCTTC
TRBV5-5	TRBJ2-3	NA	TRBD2	CASSPTSGGAGTQYF	TGTGCCAGCAGCCCGACTAGCGGGGGGGCAGGTACGCAGTATTTT
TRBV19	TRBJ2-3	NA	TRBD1	CAASGIQGADTQYF	TGTGCCGCATCTGGCATCCAGGGGGCAGATACGCAGTATTTT
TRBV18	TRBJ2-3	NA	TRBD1	CASSQGTGSRTQYF	TGTGCCAGCTCACAGGGGACAGGGTCACGTACGCAGTATTTT
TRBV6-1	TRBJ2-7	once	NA	CASSELTGVPYEQYF	TGTGCCAGCAGTGAACTGACAGGTGTCCCCTACGAGCAGTACTTC
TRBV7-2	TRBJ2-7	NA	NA	CASSPNPGSYEQYF	TGTGCCAGCAGCCCAAACCCCGGCTCCTACGAGCAGTACTTC
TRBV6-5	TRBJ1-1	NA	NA	CASTLSRKSYTEAFF	TGTGCCAGCACCCTATCTAGGAAGTCCTACACTGAAGCTTTCTTT
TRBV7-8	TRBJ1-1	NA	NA	CASSSVTAGDTEAFF	TGTGCCAGCAGCTCAGTGACCGCAGGGGACACTGAAGCTTTCTTT
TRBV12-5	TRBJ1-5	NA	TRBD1	CARSVDRVIQPQHF	TGTGCTAGATCAGTCGACAGGGTAATTCAGCCCCAGCATTTT
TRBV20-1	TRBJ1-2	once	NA	CSARSHWGYTF	TGCAGTGCTAGATCTCACTGGGGCTACACCTTC
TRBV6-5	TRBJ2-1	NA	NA	CASSYSFLAVYNEQFF	TGTGCCAGCAGTTACTCATTCCTAGCCGTTTACAATGAGCAGTTCTTC
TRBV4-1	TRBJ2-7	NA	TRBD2	CASSQGGGAYEQYF	TGCGCCAGCAGCCAAGGGGGGGGAGCCTACGAGCAGTACTTC
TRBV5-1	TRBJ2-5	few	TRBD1	CASSGGQGRETQYF	TGCGCCAGCAGCGGGGGACAGGGGCGAGAGACCCAGTACTTC
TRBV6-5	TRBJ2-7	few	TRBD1	CASRPGTGGNEQYF	TGTGCCAGCAGGCCCGGGACAGGGGGTAACGAGCAGTACTTC
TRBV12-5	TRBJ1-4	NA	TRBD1	CASGLPTEDRVNEKLFF	TGTGCTAGTGGTTTGCCCACAGAGGACAGGGTAAACGAAAAACTGTTTTTT
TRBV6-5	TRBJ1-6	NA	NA	CASSYSRDHNSPLHF	TGTGCCAGCAGTTACTCGCGGGACCATAATTCACCCCTCCACTTT
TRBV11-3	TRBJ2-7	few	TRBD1	CASSLDPTGNHEQYF	TGTGCCAGCAGCTTAGACCCGACAGGGAACCACGAGCAGTACTTC
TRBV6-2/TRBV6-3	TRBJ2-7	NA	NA	CASSYSGRSSYEQYF	TGTGCCAGCAGTTACTCCGGCAGGTCCTCCTACGAGCAGTACTTC
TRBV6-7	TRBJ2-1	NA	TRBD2	CASSAKREPYNEQFF	TGTGCCAGCAGCGCTAAGCGGGAGCCTTACAATGAGCAGTTCTTC
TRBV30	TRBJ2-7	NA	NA	CAWSVNLVAPGAPYEQYF	TGTGCCTGGAGTGTAAATCTTGTGGCGCCAGGGGCGCCCTACGAGCAGTACTTC
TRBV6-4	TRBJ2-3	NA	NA	CASRFSGSTDTQYF	TGTGCCAGCCGATTCAGCGGGAGCACAGATACGCAGTATTTT
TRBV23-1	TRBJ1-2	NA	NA	CASSQSVAGERWMSNYGYTF	TGCGCCAGCAGTCAATCTGTAGCAGGGGAGAGGTGGATGTCTAACTATGGCTACACCTTC
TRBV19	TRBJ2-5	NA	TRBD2	CASSTNGLAGGPRETQYF	TGTGCCAGTAGTACCAACGGACTAGCGGGGGGGCCCAGGGAGACCCAGTACTTC
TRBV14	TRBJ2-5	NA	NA	CASSQGALETQYF	TGTGCCAGCAGCCAAGGCGCCTTGGAGACCCAGTACTTC
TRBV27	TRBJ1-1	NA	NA	CATMEGGANTEAFF	TGTGCCACCATGGAGGGGGGGGCGAACACTGAAGCTTTCTTT
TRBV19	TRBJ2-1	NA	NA	CASSPSPPRNNEQFF	TGTGCCAGTAGCCCCTCCCCGCCCAGAAACAATGAGCAGTTCTTC
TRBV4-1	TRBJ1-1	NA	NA	CASSPRGLTEAFF	TGCGCCAGCAGCCCCAGAGGGCTGACTGAAGCTTTCTTT
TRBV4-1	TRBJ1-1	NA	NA	CASRPESGTEAFF	TGCGCCAGCAGACCGGAAAGCGGCACTGAAGCTTTCTTT
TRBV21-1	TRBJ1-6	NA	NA	CASSTDREHSPLHF	TGTGCCAGCAGCACCGACAGGGAACATTCACCCCTCCACTTT
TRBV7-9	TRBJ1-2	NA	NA	CASSLTVNYGYTF	TGTGCCAGCAGCTTGACAGTTAACTATGGCTACACCTTC
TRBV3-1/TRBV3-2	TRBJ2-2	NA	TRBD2	CASSLRQLWTSGTGELFF	TGTGCCAGCAGCCTCCGACAACTATGGACTAGCGGAACCGGGGAGCTGTTTTTT
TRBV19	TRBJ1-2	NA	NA	CASRWEEHGYTF	TGTGCCAGTAGGTGGGAGGAGCATGGCTACACCTTC
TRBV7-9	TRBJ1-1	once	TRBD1	CASRPRQGEGTEAFF	TGTGCCAGCAGACCGAGACAGGGGGAAGGCACTGAAGCTTTCTTT
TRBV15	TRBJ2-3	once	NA	CATSREQGLSTDTQYF	TGTGCCACCAGCAGAGAACAGGGTCTGAGCACAGATACGCAGTATTTT
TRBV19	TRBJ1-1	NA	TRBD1	CASSEGAEAFF	TGTGCCAGTAGCGAGGGGGCAGAAGCTTTCTTT
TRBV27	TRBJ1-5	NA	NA	CASRPQRSMNQPQHF	TGTGCCAGCAGACCACAACGGAGCATGAATCAGCCCCAGCATTTT
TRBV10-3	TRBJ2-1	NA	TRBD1	CAISAAGTGTPNEQFF	TGTGCCATCAGTGCAGCCGGGACAGGGACTCCAAATGAGCAGTTCTTC
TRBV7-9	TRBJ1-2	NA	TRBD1	CASSLDSHRGLYGYTF	TGTGCCAGCAGCTTAGACTCGCACAGGGGGCTCTATGGCTACACCTTC
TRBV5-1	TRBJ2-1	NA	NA	CASSLATGNEQFF	TGCGCCAGCAGCTTGGCCACGGGCAATGAGCAGTTCTTC
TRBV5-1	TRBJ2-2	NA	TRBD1	CASSHTGAAGELFF	TGCGCCAGCAGTCATACAGGGGCGGCCGGGGAGCTGTTTTTT
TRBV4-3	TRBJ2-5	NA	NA	CASSPGNLQTETQYF	TGCGCCAGCAGCCCCGGGAACCTCCAGACGGAGACCCAGTACTTC
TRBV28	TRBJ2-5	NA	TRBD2	CASSLSGGSQETQYF	TGTGCCAGCAGTCTCAGCGGGGGTAGCCAAGAGACCCAGTACTTC
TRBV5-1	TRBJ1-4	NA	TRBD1	CASSLGTGFNEKLFF	TGCGCCAGCAGCTTGGGGACAGGGTTTAACGAAAAACTGTTTTTT
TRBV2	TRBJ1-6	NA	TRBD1	CASRVDRVVQNSPLHF	TGTGCCAGCAGGGTGGACAGGGTTGTTCAGAATTCACCCCTCCACTTT
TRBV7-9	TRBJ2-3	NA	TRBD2	CASSILAGGIDTQYF	TGTGCCAGCAGCATCCTAGCGGGGGGAATAGATACGCAGTATTTT
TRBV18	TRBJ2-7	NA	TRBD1	CASSFGTGNYEQYF	TGTGCCAGCTCCTTTGGGACAGGCAACTACGAGCAGTACTTC
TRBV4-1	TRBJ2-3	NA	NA	CASSQSAYPDTQYF	TGCGCCAGCAGCCAAAGCGCTTACCCAGATACGCAGTATTTT
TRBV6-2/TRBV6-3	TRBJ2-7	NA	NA	CASSYSYYEQYF	TGTGCCAGCAGTTATTCCTACTACGAGCAGTACTTC
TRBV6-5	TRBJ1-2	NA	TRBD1	CASSYSGTGHGYTF	TGTGCCAGCAGTTACTCGGGGACAGGGCATGGCTACACCTTC
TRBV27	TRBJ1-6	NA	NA	CASSSVGDSPLHF	TGTGCCAGCAGTTCGGTAGGGGATTCACCCCTCCACTTT
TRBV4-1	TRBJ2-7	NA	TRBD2	CASSQASGGSYEQYF	TGCGCCAGCAGCCAAGCCAGCGGGGGCTCCTACGAGCAGTACTTC
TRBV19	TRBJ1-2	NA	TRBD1	CASSVLRQGLNYGYTF	TGTGCCAGTAGCGTCCTGCGACAGGGGCTAAACTATGGCTACACCTTC
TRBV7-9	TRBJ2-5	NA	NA	CASSLVGSGWETQYF	TGTGCCAGCAGCTTAGTAGGTTCGGGGTGGGAGACCCAGTACTTC
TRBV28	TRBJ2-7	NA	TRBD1	CASSLTGVVDEQYF	TGTGCCAGCAGCCTCACAGGGGTGGTCGACGAGCAGTACTTC
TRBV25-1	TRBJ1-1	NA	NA	CASSERGPTEAFF	TGTGCCAGCAGTGAGCGGGGACCGACTGAAGCTTTCTTT
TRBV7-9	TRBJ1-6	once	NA	CASSFGGDSYNSPLHF	TGTGCCAGCAGCTTTGGGGGGGACTCCTATAATTCACCCCTCCACTTT
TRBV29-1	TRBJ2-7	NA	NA	CSVRGGSGEQYF	TGCAGCGTTAGAGGGGGTTCGGGCGAGCAGTACTTC
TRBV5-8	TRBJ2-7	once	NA	CASSRREEDYEQYF	TGTGCCAGCAGCCGCAGGGAGGAGGACTACGAGCAGTACTTC
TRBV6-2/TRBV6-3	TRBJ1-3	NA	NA	CASSYDGTVGNTIYF	TGTGCCAGCAGTTACGACGGGACTGTCGGAAACACCATATATTTT